This TCR beta chain was sequenced in a study of blood T cell repertoires in COVID-19. Study details: Italy, Spain and the United States were the sources of the convalescent and acute COVID-19 samples. Sources were T cells, B-cell-depleted T cells, or PBMCs; the material itself was cDNA or gDNA.

Germline CDR1 is SNHLY and CDR2 is FYNNEI. The trim removed 5 bases at V and 4 bases at J, leaving 8 bases unmatched. The CDR3 is 16 amino acids. In the original analysis: Reference gene primer amplification gave estimated nucleated cell counts. Method: immunoSEQ multiplex PCR; TCRdb's copy keeps in-frame clones and lacks some. The DNA gave D and trimming, while V, J and clone size come from that table. Of about 81,000 clones in the sample, about 96% were seen once. Sequencing input: peripheral blood. This sequence joins TRBV2 and TRBJ2-5; 12 bases agree with TRBD2. The sequence came from a human donor with active COVID-19. The donor label of this sample is uncertain. The CDR3 protein is CASSRLAGAGRETQYF. CDR3 nucleotides: TGTGCCAGCAGTCGACTAGCGGGGGCGGGCCGAGAGACCCAGTACTTC.